This TCR beta chain was identified in a study of T cells in Graves' hyperthyroidism and ophthalmopathy. Amplification yielded TCR beta CDR3 regions, with RNA transcripts as the source. When the TCR CDR3 underwent first-round RT-PCR, the HTBI primer set was used. MiXCR, run by TCRdb on the multiplex PCR reads, gives a single entry per CDR3 protein. The table lists about 400,000 distinct CDR3 sequences, 20% to 25% of them singletons. Germline loops: CDR1 MDHEN, CDR2 SYDVKM. The CDR3 length is 14 residues. The germline V and J ends were trimmed by 3 bases and 1 base, with 10 bases remaining between them. Ten or more counts support this clonotype.

The V gene is TRBV28, the J gene TRBJ2-7; unclear D gene. This clonotype was sampled from a man in his forties or fifties with Graves' hyperthyroidism. Sequenced sample: blood. In DNA form, the CDR3 reads TGTGCCAGCAGTTTCCCGGCGGCTTCCTACGAGCAGTACTTC. It codes for CASSFPAASYEQYF.